This T cell receptor (beta chain) is drawn from a study of T cells in localized non-small cell lung cancer. Per the germline V gene, CDR1 is SGDLS and CDR2 is YYNGEE. CDR3 length equals 16 residues. V was trimmed by 3 bases and J by 1 base, leaving 16 bases between them. Data came from immunoSEQ multiplex PCR; TCRdb stores just in-frame clones and leaves some out. The sample consists of 130,000 or so clones, roughly nine tenths of them appearing once. Findings and caveats of the study: The appearance of a median approximately 60 of the top 100 tumor clones was seen in adjacent lung. Only one tumor region went through sequencing, so heterogeneity may still be there. Longer overall survival was linked to higher blood T cell density.

In the case of this clone: No antigen is known for it.

V gene TRBV9 combines with J gene TRBJ2-5; D is perhaps TRBD2 (5 bases). Specimen: peripheral blood, collected before any cancer treatment. This clonotype was obtained from a female donor over 55 with stage I lung adenocarcinoma. The CDR3 region has the DNA TGTGCCAGCAGCGCCCGAGGAGGAACTTTCCAAGAGACCCAGTACTTC. Its protein is CASSARGGTFQETQYF.